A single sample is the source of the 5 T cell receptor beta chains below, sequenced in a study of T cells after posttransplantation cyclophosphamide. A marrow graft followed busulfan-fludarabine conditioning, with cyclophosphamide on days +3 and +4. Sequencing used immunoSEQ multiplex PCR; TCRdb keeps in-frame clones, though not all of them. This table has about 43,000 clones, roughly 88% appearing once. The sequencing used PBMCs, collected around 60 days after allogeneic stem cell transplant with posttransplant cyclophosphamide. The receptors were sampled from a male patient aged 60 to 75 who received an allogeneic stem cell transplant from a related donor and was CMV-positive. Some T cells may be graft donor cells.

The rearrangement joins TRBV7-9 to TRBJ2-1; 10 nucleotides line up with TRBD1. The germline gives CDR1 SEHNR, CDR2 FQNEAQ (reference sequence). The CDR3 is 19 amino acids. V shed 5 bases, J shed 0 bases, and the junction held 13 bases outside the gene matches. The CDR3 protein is CASSHSTGQGTSSYNEQFF. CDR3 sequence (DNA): TGTGCCAGCAGCCACTCCACGGGACAGGGGACCAGCTCCTACAATGAGCAGTTCTTC.

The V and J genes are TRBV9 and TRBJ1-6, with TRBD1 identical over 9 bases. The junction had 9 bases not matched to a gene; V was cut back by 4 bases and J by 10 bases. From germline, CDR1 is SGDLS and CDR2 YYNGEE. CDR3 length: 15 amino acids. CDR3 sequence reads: CASSQGDRAGSPLHF. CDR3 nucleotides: TGTGCCAGCAGCCAAGGGGACAGGGCGGGATCACCCCTCCACTTT. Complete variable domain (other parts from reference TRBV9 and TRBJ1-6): DSGVTQTPKHLITATGQRVTLRCSPRSGDLSVYWYQQSLDQGLQFLIQYYNGEERAKGNILERFSAQQFPDLHSELNLSSLELGDSALYFCASSQGDRAGSPLHFGNGTRLTVT.

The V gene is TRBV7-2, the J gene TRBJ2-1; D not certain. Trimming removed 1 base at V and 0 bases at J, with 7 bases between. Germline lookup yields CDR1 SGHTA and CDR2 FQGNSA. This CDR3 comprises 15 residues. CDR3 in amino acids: CASSLGVSSYNEQFF. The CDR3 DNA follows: TGTGCCAGCAGCTTAGGCGTTAGCTCCTACAATGAGCAGTTCTTC.

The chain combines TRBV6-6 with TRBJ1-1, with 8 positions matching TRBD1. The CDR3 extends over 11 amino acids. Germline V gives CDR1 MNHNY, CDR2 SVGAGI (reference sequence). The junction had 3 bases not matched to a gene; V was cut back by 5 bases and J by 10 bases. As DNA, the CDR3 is TGTGCCAGCAGTCAACAGGGGGGAGCTTTCTTT. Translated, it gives CASSQQGGAFF.

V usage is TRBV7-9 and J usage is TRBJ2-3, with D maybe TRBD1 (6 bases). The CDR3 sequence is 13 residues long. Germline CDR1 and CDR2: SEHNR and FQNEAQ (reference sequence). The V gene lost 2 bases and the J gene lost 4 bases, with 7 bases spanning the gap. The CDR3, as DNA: TGTGCCAGCAGCTTATCAGGGGCAGATACGCAGTATTTT. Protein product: CASSLSGADTQYF.